The source of this T cell receptor beta chain is a study of graft-versus-host responses after intestinal transplantation. The protocol was immunoSEQ multiplex PCR, while the TCRdb copy is restricted to in-frame clones and leaves out a portion. The sample carries about 9,100 clones, 29% recorded once. Labeling with CFSE marked approximately 200,000 responder cells, which were plated with approximately 200,000 irradiated, violet-dye-labeled stimulator cells. Trimming removed 3 bases at V and 3 bases at J, with 11 bases between. CDR3 length: 14 residues. Germline-derived CDR1 and CDR2 are MGHRA and YSYEKL.

The chain combines TRBV4-1 with TRBJ1-1; D is uncertain. This TCR came from a human patient who received an intestinal transplant. The sample here was alloreactive CD8+ T cells from a mixed lymphocyte reaction culture, taken before intestinal transplant. Subset meaning: CFSE-low proliferating T cells sorted from roughly six-day pre-transplant mixed lymphocyte reaction (GvH or HvG direction). Written as DNA, the CDR3 is TGCGCCAGCAGCCACGGCGGAATTGACACTGAAGCTTTCTTT. The encoded protein is CASSHGGIDTEAFF.